The 9 T cell receptor beta chains reported below all come from one sample, sequenced in a study of shared clonotypes between healthy human individuals. Some clones are missing from TCRdb's copy, which holds only in-frame ones; the method was immunoSEQ multiplex PCR. The sample holds about 580,000 clones, about 98% seen once. CD45RO-negative, CCR7-positively selected cells formed the naive CD8 fraction, excluding terminally differentiated effector memory CD45RA+ cells. Sequenced sample: naive CD8+ T cells sorted from blood. All receptors derive from a man aged 25 to 45 in good health.

The chain combines TRBV7-9 with TRBJ2-2, with 7 bases fitting TRBD2. V shed 3 bases and J 0 bases; nucleotides not matched to a gene: 1. The CDR3 is 15 residues long. The V gene's germline CDR1 is SEHNR and CDR2 FQNEAQ (reference sequence). The CDR3 DNA follows: TGTGCCAGCAGCTTCCTAGCGGCGAACACCGGGGAGCTGTTTTTT. Translated: CASSFLAANTGELFF.

This clone was observed once. This chain links TRBV27 with TRBJ1-1; D is possibly TRBD1 (6 bases). V was trimmed by 5 bases and J by 5 bases, leaving 18 bases between them. The CDR3 is 15 residues long. Germline V CDR1 and CDR2: MNHEY, SMNVEV (reference sequence). DNA of the CDR3: TGTGCCAGCAGTCCCCGGGGCAGGGGTTCAACTGAAGCTTTCTTT. Amino acids: CASSPRGRGSTEAFF.

The chain recombines TRBV4-3 with TRBJ2-1; 10 bases fit TRBD2. The CDR3 spans 17 residues. Germline assignment: CDR1 LGHNA and CDR2 YSLEER. Losses at the gene ends were 0 bases for V and 7 bases for J; bases not matched to a gene: 9. The CDR3 DNA sequence: TGCGCCAGCAGCCAAGAGGGGGCTAGCGGGAGCTTGAATGAGCAGTTCTTC. Amino acids: CASSQEGASGSLNEQFF.

In regard to this clone: Compared with germline, one end of the junction differs, possibly owing to a read error. The J gene is TRBJ2-1, the V gene TRBV7-7; tentatively, D is TRBD1 or TRBD2 (5 bases each). The V gene's germline CDR1 is SSHAT and CDR2 FNYEAQ (reference sequence). The CDR3 runs 19 residues. This CDR3 reads CASSPQGRLAPSSYNEQFF. CDR3 sequence (DNA): TGTGCTAGCAGTCCTCAGGGCAGGCTAGCCCCGAGCTCCTACAATGAGCAGTTCTTC.

The chain links TRBV29-1 to TRBJ2-5; TRBD2 agrees at 9 bases. V lost 5 bases, J lost 4 bases, and 5 bases stayed unmatched. CDR1 SQVTM and CDR2 ANQGSEA come from the germline V gene. The CDR3 covers 13 residues. This chain's CDR3 is CSVIAGDRETQYF. The CDR3 coding sequence is TGCAGCGTTATAGCGGGAGATCGAGAGACCCAGTACTTC. Combining the CDR3 with reference TRBV29-1 and TRBJ2-5 gives the whole variable domain SAVISQKPSRDICQRGTSLTIQCQVDSQVTMMFWYRQQPGQSLTLIATANQGSEATYESGFVIDKFPISRPNLTFSTLTVSNMSPEDSSIYLCSVIAGDRETQYFGPGTRLLVL.

This clone appeared a single time. The gene calls are TRBV30 and TRBJ1-2, with TRBD1 identical over 9 bases. The CDR3 contains 12 residues. Germline values: CDR1 GTSNPN, CDR2 SVGIG (reference sequence). Trimming cost V 8 bases and J 7 bases; bases outside gene matches: 8. The CDR3 here is CARTRTGAGYTF. The CDR3 region has the DNA TGTGCCCGAACTAGGACAGGGGCTGGCTACACCTTC.

The rearrangement uses TRBV9 and TRBJ2-6; either TRBD1 or TRBD2 may supply D (5 bases each). Trimming took off 1 base at V and 1 base at J, with 12 bases between the two ends. Germline V gene lookup returns CDR1 SGDLS and CDR2 YYNGEE. CDR3 length equals 17 residues. The CDR3 loop is CASSVRLGESGANVLTF. The CDR3 DNA reads as TGTGCCAGCAGCGTACGCCTGGGGGAGTCTGGGGCCAACGTCCTGACTTTC.

The chain uses TRBV28 and TRBJ2-2; D remains unclear. The germline V gene encodes CDR1 MDHEN and CDR2 SYDVKM. The CDR3 contains 14 residues. The V end lost 2 bases, the J end lost 4 bases, and 8 bases lay between the germline ends. In DNA form, the CDR3 reads TGTGCCAGCAGTTTAGCACCTACCACCGGGGAGCTGTTTTTT. This sequence encodes CASSLAPTTGELFF. The entire variable domain, with the rest obtained from reference TRBV28 and TRBJ2-2, is as follows: DVKVTQSSRYLVKRTGEKVFLECVQDMDHENMFWYRQDPGLGLRLIYFSYDVKMKEKGDIPEGYSVSREKKERFSLILESASTNQTSMYLCASSLAPTTGELFFGEGSRLTVL.

The chain combines TRBV6-5 with TRBJ2-2, with TRBD1 matching 8 bases. J gave up 4 bases and V 5 bases, and 6 bases lay outside the gene matches. The CDR3 spans 15 residues. Germline CDR1 is MNHEY and CDR2 is SVGAGI. The CDR3 is CASSTQDRATGELFF. The DNA for the CDR3 is TGTGCCAGCAGTACCCAGGACAGGGCCACCGGGGAGCTGTTTTTT.